One TCR beta chain is described in this entry. Its antigen target is currently unknown. The record has no base qualities; no much larger clone is one base away. The data originate from a study of blood T cells in healthy people across ages (dated by TCRdb to 2013 to 2016). For the study in its entirety: In model experiments, roughly one uniquely barcoded TCR beta cDNA molecule per two T cells was captured by template switching. To avoid experimental bias, donors of different ages were distributed randomly across sequencing lanes. Age-related changes in TCR beta repertoire diversity were measured in the study by deep sequencing normalized with unique cDNA molecular identifiers. The donors were divided into four age groups: young (average around 16 years), middle-aged (about 40), aged (under 70) and long-lived (roughly 88). For two donors (one aged 18 to 30 and one aged 80 or older), the study analyzed two additional independent replicas of 1 million unique cDNA reads from the same blood draw. Results the study describes overall, beyond this receptor: The CMV infection status of donors was not known, potentially confounding age-related changes in expanded clonotypes. Estimates of total diversity from one million sequenced T cells were regarded as lower bounds and underestimates. Compared with the aged group, the long-lived group had more naive CD4+ T cells, fewer expanded clones and increased TCR diversity, a pattern suggesting age selection. The percentage of naive T cells measured by flow cytometry correlated strongly with observed TCR beta diversity. Conclusive comparison of naive and antigen-experienced compartments was prevented by the profiling of bulk unsorted PBMCs. Observed TCR beta diversity per million T cells fell roughly linearly with age, and a significant reduction was already apparent by age about 38.

The donors were 40 or so Caucasian individuals from Russia, aged roughly 6 to 90 years, who were systemically healthy. Roughly 9.5 milliliters of peripheral blood were drawn from each donor into EDTA-treated Vacutainer tubes. Ficoll-Paque density-gradient centrifugation was used to isolate PBMCs, with at least 7 million per sample. Total RNA was extracted from PBMCs with Trizol reagent, with at least 6 micrograms obtained per sample. For every donor, an aliquot of PBMCs went through flow cytometry to measure the percentages of naive CD45RAhigh/CD27high T cells. The CDR3 runs 15 amino acids, cysteine and phenylalanine included. Kept here is only the CDR3 DNA, which spans 45 bases and is read in frame from base 1. Deletion took 5 bases off V and 5 bases off J, with a span of 17 bases between the germline ends. The germline V gene supplies CDR1 SGHVS and CDR2 FQNEAQ. Libraries were made using 5' RACE. The run used an Illumina HiSeq 2500. The second PCR ran for roughly 7 to 12 cycles and used a J-beta primer mix along with a sample-barcoded 5' primer. Each TCR beta cDNA molecule received a unique molecular identifier from a template-switch 5' adaptor carrying 12 random nucleotides. Each sample yielded at least 2.5 million CDR3-containing paired-end reads. All of the RNA was converted into first-strand cDNA using the Mint cDNA synthesis kit, with a TRBC-specific oligonucleotide serving as the primer. After uracil-DNA glycosylase treatment, a first 18-cycle PCR used universal primers M1SS and BC2_uni_R on all cDNA. The study's own analysis went as follows. For normalization, 1 million high-quality reads were randomly selected from each sample, with every read carrying a distinct molecular identifier. Instead of being binned into consensus sequences, reads that shared molecular identifiers were thrown out. MiTCR, with a Q25 quality threshold and the strictest error-elimination algorithm, was used for CDR3 identification, clonotype clustering and error correction. A nonparametric unseen species model with Euler transformation was used to estimate lower-bound total TCR beta diversity. The raw public reads went through TCRdb reprocessing: fastp at Q25, MiXCR clone calling, in-frame beta chains kept. One record per CDR3 amino acid sequence lists the most common genes and DNA. These V and J calls rely on TCRdb rather than the paper's analysis. The sample includes about 1.8 million distinct CDR3 sequences, with around 50% observed a single time. Jointly, the top ten make up less than 2.5% of the sample.

The sequence was collected from a woman aged 40 to 55 in good health. The chain joins TRBV7-8 to TRBJ2-3; the D call could be TRBD1 or TRBD2, with each sharing 6 bases. The sequencing sample was made of blood. The CDR3 here reads CASSLSPGAEDTQYF. The DNA sequence is given as TGTGCCAGCAGCCTATCCCCGGGGGCGGAAGATACGCAGTATTTT.